Given below is one T cell receptor (beta chain) in context. TCRdb's copy holds only in-frame clones and misses some; the assay was immunoSEQ multiplex PCR. The sample shows 80,000 to 90,000 clones, roughly nine tenths of them seen only once. Germline-derived CDR1 and CDR2 are SQVTM and ANQGSEA. Trimming took 6 bases from V and 4 from J; bases not matched to a gene: 5. The CDR3 runs 12 residues. These data are taken from a study of blood T cell repertoires in COVID-19. Study context: From the United States, Italy and Spain came samples of acute and convalescent COVID-19.

Input material: peripheral blood. The receptor's source is a man aged 60 to 69 with acute or convalescent COVID-19. V usage is TRBV29-1 and J usage is TRBJ1-1, with TRBD1 matching 7 bases. The CDR3 here is CSVPGTATEAFF. Here the CDR3 DNA reads TGCAGCGTCCCCGGGACAGCCACTGAAGCTTTCTTT.